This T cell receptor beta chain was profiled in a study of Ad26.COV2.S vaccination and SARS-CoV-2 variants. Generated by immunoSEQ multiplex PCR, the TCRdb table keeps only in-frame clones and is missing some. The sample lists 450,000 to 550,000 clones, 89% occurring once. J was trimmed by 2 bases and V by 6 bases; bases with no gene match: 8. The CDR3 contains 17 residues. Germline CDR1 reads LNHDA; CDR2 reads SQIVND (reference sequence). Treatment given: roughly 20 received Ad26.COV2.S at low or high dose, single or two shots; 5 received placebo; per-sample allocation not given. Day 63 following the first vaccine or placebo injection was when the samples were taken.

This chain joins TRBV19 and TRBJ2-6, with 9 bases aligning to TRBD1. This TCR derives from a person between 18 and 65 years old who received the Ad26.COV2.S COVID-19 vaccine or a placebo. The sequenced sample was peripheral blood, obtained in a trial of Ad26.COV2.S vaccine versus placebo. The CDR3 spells CASRISRTGAGANVLTF. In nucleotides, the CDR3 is TGTGCCAGTAGGATATCCAGGACAGGGGCTGGGGCCAACGTCCTGACTTTC.